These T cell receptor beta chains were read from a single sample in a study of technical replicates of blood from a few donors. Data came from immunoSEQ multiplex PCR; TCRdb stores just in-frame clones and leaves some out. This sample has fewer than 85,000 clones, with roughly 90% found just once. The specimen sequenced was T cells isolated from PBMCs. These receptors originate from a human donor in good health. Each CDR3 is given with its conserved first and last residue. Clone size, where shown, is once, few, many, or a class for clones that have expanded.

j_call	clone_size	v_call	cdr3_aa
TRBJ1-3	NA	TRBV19	CASSISDGLGGKDTIYF
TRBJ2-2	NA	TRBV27	CASSLAVTNTGELFF
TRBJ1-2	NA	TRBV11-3	CASSPTSNYGYTF
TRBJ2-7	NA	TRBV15	CATSRETGLTYEQYF
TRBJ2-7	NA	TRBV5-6	CASSSWLATPYEQYF
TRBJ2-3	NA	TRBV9	CASSVASGRAGTQYF
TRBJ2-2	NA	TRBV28	CASSLGTSRFNTGELFF
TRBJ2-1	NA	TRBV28	CASSIQVNEQFF
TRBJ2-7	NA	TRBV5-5	CASSLLTSGTYEQYF
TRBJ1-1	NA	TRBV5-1	CASSLGKGSNTEAFF
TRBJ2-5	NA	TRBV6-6	CASSYRGQETQYF
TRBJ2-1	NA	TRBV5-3	CARSFTQREVLNNEQFF
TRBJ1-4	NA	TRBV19	CASAPVVFEKLFF
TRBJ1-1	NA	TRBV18	CASSAGGAGTEAFF
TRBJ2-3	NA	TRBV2	CASSEARTQYF
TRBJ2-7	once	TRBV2	CASSGFGVYEQYF
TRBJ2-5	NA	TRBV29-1	CSVDSPGQETQYF
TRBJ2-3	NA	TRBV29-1	CSVADRGTDTQYF
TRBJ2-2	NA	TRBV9	CASSVAAGPNTGELFF
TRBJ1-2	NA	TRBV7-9	CASSLKTGSYGYTF
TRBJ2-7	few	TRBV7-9	CASNPSNGQDYEQYF
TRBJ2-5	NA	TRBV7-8	CASSPLRGETQYF
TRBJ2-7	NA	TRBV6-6	CASSFGLQGSYEQYF
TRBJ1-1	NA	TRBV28	CASSFGPGETEAFF
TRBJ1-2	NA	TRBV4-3	CASSQGDRGDNNYGYTF
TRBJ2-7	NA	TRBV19	CASSMDGTRFYEQYF
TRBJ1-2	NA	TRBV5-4	CASSLAGWARHGYTF
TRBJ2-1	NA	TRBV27	CASSFTGTYNEQFF
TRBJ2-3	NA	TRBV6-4	CASSLAGGTDTQYF
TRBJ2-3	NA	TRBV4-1	CASSLESGGIDTQYF
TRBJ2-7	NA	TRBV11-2	CASSEIYRGSRYEQYF
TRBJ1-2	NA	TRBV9	CASSPPSDFHGYTF
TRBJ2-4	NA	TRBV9	CASSETGQGIAAKNIQYF
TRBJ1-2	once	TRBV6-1	CASSDPGYGYTF
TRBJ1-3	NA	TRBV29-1	CSVDSVAPGNTIYF
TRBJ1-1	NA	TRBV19	CASSIDLSGGTEAFF
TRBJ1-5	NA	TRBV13	CASSLGQSGNQPQHF
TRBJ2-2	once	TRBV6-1	CASSGDSASNTGELFF
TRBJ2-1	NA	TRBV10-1	CASSRAGVDEQFF
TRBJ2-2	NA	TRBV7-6	CASSLSPVGELFF
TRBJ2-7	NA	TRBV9	CASSPRQIDSYEQYF
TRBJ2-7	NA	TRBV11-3	CASSEMTVDYEQYF
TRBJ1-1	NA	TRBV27	CASSQLSRTEAFF
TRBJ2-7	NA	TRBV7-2	CASSLGQSPGEQYF
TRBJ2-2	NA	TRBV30	CAWRDRVGELFF
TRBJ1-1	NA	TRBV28	CATQGNTEAFF
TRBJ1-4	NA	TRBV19	CASSIQPGVTTNEKLFF
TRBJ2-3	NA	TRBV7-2	CASSFPTSGHTDTQYF
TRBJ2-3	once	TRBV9	CASSGGGNTQYF
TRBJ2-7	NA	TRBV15	CATSRVARGEQYF
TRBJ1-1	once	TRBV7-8	CASSLGTATEAFF
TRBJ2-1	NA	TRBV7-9	CASSAELDEQFF
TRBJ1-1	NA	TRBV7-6	CASSRTGLNTEAFF
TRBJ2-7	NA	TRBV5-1	CASSGTSGGYEQYF
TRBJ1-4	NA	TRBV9	CASSGNSGNEKLFF
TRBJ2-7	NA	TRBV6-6	CASRAGDIYEQYF
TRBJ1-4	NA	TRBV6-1	CASSGTGGPREKLFF